This paragraph reports one T cell receptor (beta chain). The antigen remains unidentified. At one of its ends the junction is not consistent with the germline gene, which may arise from a read error. The CDR3 runs 14 residues. Per the germline V gene, CDR1 is SGHTA and CDR2 is FQGNSA. TCRdb itself ran the RT-PCR reads through MiXCR, one entry per CDR3 protein. The sample yields 700,000 to 900,000 distinct CDR3 sequences, about 20% seen once. The data are from a study of response to subunit inactivated influenza vaccine. Study outcomes and limitations: T cells newly recruited by each seasonal influenza vaccination are few, the authors suggested.

The rearrangement uses TRBV7-2 and TRBJ2-7; 7 nucleotides agree with TRBD1. The source was PBMCs from blood, collected 5 days after vaccination. The TCR originated in a man in his fifties or sixties who received an inactivated influenza vaccine. The CDR3 coding sequence is TGTGCCAGCAGCGCAGGGGACAGCTCCAACGAGCAGTACTTC. This sequence encodes CASSAGDSSNEQYF.